Given below is one T cell receptor beta chain in context. Its antigen is still unknown. Method: immunoSEQ multiplex PCR; TCRdb's copy keeps in-frame clones and lacks some. The sample carries roughly 80,000 clones, nearly 85% recorded once. The sample belongs to a study of T cell responses to AZD1222 COVID-19 vaccine. After removal of 4 bases from V and 2 bases from J, the junction contained 5 bases not matched to a gene. Germline CDR1 SGDLS, CDR2 YYNGEE. CDR3 size: 16 residues. Notes on the study in general: Sampled repertoires all dated from after the peak T cell response. Females made up more of the donors, who were largely white British, and clonal diversity may have come out too low. Spike-specific TCR breadth and depth grew following two AZD1222 doses. Nearly half of the spike-specific TCRs reportedly recognize variant regions that carry no mutations.

The V gene is TRBV9, the J gene TRBJ2-5; 13 bases agree with TRBD2. The receptor was isolated from an adult in good health. Sequencing used peripheral blood, obtained on day 0 of AZD1222 vaccination. The CDR3 is CASSLTSGGLQETQYF. The DNA of the CDR3 is TGTGCCAGCAGCCTGACTAGCGGGGGGCTACAAGAGACCCAGTACTTC.